The rows below give T cell receptor beta chains drawn from one sample of a study of shared clonotypes between healthy human individuals. Clones were sequenced by immunoSEQ multiplex PCR, and TCRdb holds only the in-frame ones, with some missing. The data contain approximately 2.3 million clones, 90% to 95% of them singletons. What was sequenced was naive CD4+ T cells from PBMCs. The receptors come from a man in his late teens or twenties in good health. Some clones in this sample may be carry-over from other donors' samples. CDR3s include the opening cysteine and the closing phenylalanine or tryptophan. The D gene is left open where the match is weak. The size entry is marked missing in some rows and otherwise reads once, few, many or a size class.

clone_size	v_call	j_call	d_call	cdr3_nt	cdr3_aa
NA	TRBV9	TRBJ2-1	TRBD2	TGTGCCAGCACCCAGAGCGGGAGCGGCTACAATGAGCAGTTCTTC	CASTQSGSGYNEQFF
NA	TRBV7-9	TRBJ2-1	TRBD2	TGTGCCAGCAGCTTAGGCGGGCTAGCGGGAAGGTACAATGAGCAGTTCTTC	CASSLGGLAGRYNEQFF
once	TRBV7-3	TRBJ2-1	TRBD2	TGTGCCAGCAGCTTACCTAGCGGGGTAGACAATGAGCAGTTCTTC	CASSLPSGVDNEQFF
NA	TRBV5-1	TRBJ2-3	TRBD2	TGCGCCAGCAGCTACCGGTCCCCGGGACTAGCGGGAGCAAAGACAGATACGCAGTATTTT	CASSYRSPGLAGAKTDTQYF
NA	TRBV28	TRBJ2-7	TRBD2	TGTGCCAGCAGAGGCCCGGGACTAACTTCCTACGAGCAGTACTTC	CASRGPGLTSYEQYF
NA	TRBV18	TRBJ2-5	NA	TGTGCCAGCTCACCGGGCAGGGTTGAGACCCAGTACTTC	CASSPGRVETQYF
NA	TRBV11-2	TRBJ1-5	NA	TGTGCCAGCAGCTTAGGGACTAATCAGCCCCAGCATTTT	CASSLGTNQPQHF
once	TRBV10-3	TRBJ1-2	NA	TGTGCCATCAGTGACGGACGCTTGTCGATCGCCGGGGAGGGTGGCTACACCTTC	CAISDGRLSIAGEGGYTF
NA	TRBV7-8	TRBJ2-1	NA	TGTGCCAGCAGCTTATTTAGGGCCAATGAGCAGTTCTTC	CASSLFRANEQFF
NA	TRBV28	TRBJ1-5	TRBD1	TGTGCCAGCACGGCGGGACAGGGTCCAGCCCAGCATTTT	CASTAGQGPAQHF
NA	TRBV28	TRBJ2-7	NA	TGTGCCAGCAGTTTAGGGGCCTCGGTCCACGAGCAGTACTTC	CASSLGASVHEQYF
NA	TRBV6-1	TRBJ2-2	TRBD1	TGTGCCAGTGGGACAGCGGAGGCCCCCGGGGAGCTGTTTTTT	CASGTAEAPGELFF
NA	TRBV5-4	TRBJ2-1	NA	TGTGCCAGCAGCTTGGGGGGCGGGCCGAGCTCCTACAATGAGCAGTTCTTC	CASSLGGGPSSYNEQFF
once	TRBV4-1	TRBJ2-4	NA	TGCGCCAGCAGCCAAGAACCGGGCCTAGCCAAAAACATTCAGTACTTC	CASSQEPGLAKNIQYF
NA	TRBV6-1	TRBJ2-7	TRBD1	TGTGCCAGCAGGGACAGGGGAGCCTACGAGCAGTACTTC	CASRDRGAYEQYF
NA	TRBV4-1	TRBJ2-7	NA	TGCGCCAGCAGCCTCCCGACTGGGTCTAAGGAGCAGTACTTC	CASSLPTGSKEQYF
NA	TRBV5-1	TRBJ2-1	NA	TGCGCCAGCAGCTTTGGTGTACTCCCCTCCCGAATGCGTGAGCAGTTCTTC	CASSFGVLPSRMREQFF
NA	TRBV14	TRBJ1-2	NA	TGTGCCAGCAGCCAAAGCCAGGCCCGGTGGGACTATGGCTACACCTTC	CASSQSQARWDYGYTF
NA	TRBV28	TRBJ1-1	NA	TGTGCCAGCAGTTTCAGGTACGCTGAAGCTTTCTTT	CASSFRYAEAFF
NA	TRBV7-9	TRBJ1-2	NA	TGTGCCAGCAGCCTCTCTCCCTATGGCTACACCTTC	CASSLSPYGYTF